The 19 T cell receptor beta chains given below trace back to one sample, sequenced in a study of CXCR3-negative and CXCR3-positive naive CD8 T cells. The TRB cDNA libraries were prepared by 5' RACE with UMI labels. TCRdb reanalyzed the 5' RACE reads, giving one entry per CDR3 protein sequence and no DNA. The sample table includes some 130,000 distinct CDR3 sequences. The sequencing input was naive CXCR3- CD8+ T cells from blood. Subset meaning: CD45RO-CCR7+CD27+CD95- naive CD8+ T cells lacking CXCR3 (TNR3-). The source of these receptors is a human donor in good health. Some clones in this sample may be carry-over from other donors' samples.

The chain carries TRBV10-2 and TRBJ2-7. The CDR3 spans 13 residues. CDR1 is WSHSY and CDR2 is SAAADI in the germline V gene. The CDR3 reads CASSDASSYEQYF.

The chain recombines TRBV29-1 with TRBJ2-5; TCRdb picks TRBD2, but there is no DNA to check that call. This CDR3 is 13 amino acids long. The germline V gene encodes CDR1 SQVTM and CDR2 ANQGSEA. CDR3 region: CSVELGLTETQYF.

V and J are TRBV5-1 and TRBJ2-7; TCRdb indicates TRBD1, and absent DNA this call remains unverified. Germline CDR1 is SGHRS and CDR2 is YFSETQ. CDR3 size: 13 residues. The CDR3 here is CASRSDRVHEQYF.

The V and J genes are TRBV4-3 and TRBJ1-1; TCRdb lists TRBD1, though no DNA is available to test this call. Germline V CDR1 and CDR2: LGHNA, YSLEER. CDR3 length equals 17 residues. The CDR3 protein is CASSQDATGAVSTEAFF.

The chain joins TRBV6-2 or TRBV6-3 to TRBJ2-1. The germline CDR1 and CDR2 sequences are MNHEY and SVGEGT. This CDR3 contains 16 residues. CDR3: CASSYLRLDSYNEQFF.

This chain connects TRBV24-1 to TRBJ2-3; the D gene TCRdb calls, TRBD1, cannot be checked with no DNA. The CDR3 loop spans 15 amino acids. Germline lookup yields CDR1 KGHDR and CDR2 SFDVKD. This chain's CDR3 is CATSPYPQGTDTQYF.

This chain links TRBV29-1 with TRBJ2-2. The CDR3 is made up of 12 amino acids. CDR1 is SQVTM, CDR2 ANQGSEA, per germline. This CDR3 reads CSVEGGTGELFF.

This chain connects TRBV5-4 to TRBJ2-2; the D call of TRBD2 rests on TCRdb alone, since no DNA is present to check it. This CDR3 comprises 14 residues. Germline lookup yields CDR1 SGHNT and CDR2 YYREEE (reference sequence). The CDR3 sequence is CASSRLTNTGELFF.

This chain links TRBV4-1 with TRBJ2-3; TCRdb indicates TRBD2, and absent DNA this call remains unverified. CDR3 size: 16 residues. CDR1 and CDR2 (germline): MGHRA, YSYEKL. CDR3 sequence reads: CASSQAPRGSTDTQYF.

This rearrangement joins TRBV7-9 to TRBJ2-5; the TRBD1 assignment by TCRdb is unverifiable without DNA. In germline, CDR1 is SEHNR, CDR2 FQNEAQ (reference sequence). CDR3 length: 17 residues. The CDR3 region is CASSDTGTGYPQETQYF. Full variable domain (missing parts from reference TRBV7-9 and TRBJ2-5): DTGVSQNPRHKITKRGQNVTFRCDPISEHNRLYWYRQTLGQGPEFLTYFQNEAQLEKSRLLSDRFSAERPKGSFSTLEIQRTEQGDSAMYLCASSDTGTGYPQETQYFGPGTRLLVL.

The rearrangement joins TRBV20-1 to TRBJ2-7; TCRdb returns TRBD2, unconfirmable since there is no DNA. Germline V lookup: CDR1 DFQATT, CDR2 SNEGSKA (reference sequence). This CDR3 comprises 16 residues. The CDR3 region is CSARPIGTSGTYEQYF.

The rearrangement uses TRBV4-1 and TRBJ2-1. The length of the CDR3 is 13 residues. Germline CDR1 reads MGHRA; CDR2 reads YSYEKL. CDR3 in amino acids: CASSQGPSNEQFF.

The chain recombines TRBV13 with TRBJ1-1. The CDR3 is made up of 15 amino acids. Germline-derived CDR1 and CDR2 are PRHDT and FYEKMQ (reference sequence). CDR3: CASSLGLVMNTEAFF.

The rearrangement joins TRBV7-9 to TRBJ2-3; absent DNA, TCRdb's TRBD1 call cannot be checked. Germline V gene lookup returns CDR1 SEHNR and CDR2 FQNEAQ (reference sequence). The CDR3 has 13 residues. This CDR3 is CASSFPLGDTQYF.

This chain joins TRBV29-1 and TRBJ2-5; there is no DNA to check the TCRdb D call of TRBD1. There are 16 residues in the CDR3. Germline lookup yields CDR1 SQVTM and CDR2 ANQGSEA. Here the CDR3 reads CSVEDWTGQGTVAQYF.

The chain joins TRBV7-3 to TRBJ2-1; the D call of TRBD1 rests on TCRdb alone, since no DNA is present to check it. Germline V CDR1 and CDR2: SGHTA, FQGTGA. This CDR3 has 17 residues. CDR3: CASSLTGTGSSYNEQFF.

V gene TRBV14 combines with J gene TRBJ2-1; the D call from TCRdb, TRBD1, cannot be confirmed without DNA. CDR1 and CDR2 (germline): SGHDN, FVKESK. The CDR3 runs 16 residues. Here the CDR3 reads CASSRWSGPSYNEQFF.

The V call is TRBV19, the J call TRBJ2-1. The germline gives CDR1 LNHDA, CDR2 SQIVND (reference sequence). The CDR3 is made up of 17 amino acids. This CDR3 is CASSITSGVSSYNEQFF.

This chain links TRBV7-9 with TRBJ2-4; as DNA is missing, the TRBD1 call by TCRdb cannot be tested. The germline V gene has CDR1 SEHNR and CDR2 FQNEAQ (reference sequence). CDR3 length: 15 amino acids. The CDR3 sequence: CASSLPRGAKNIQYF. Filled out from reference TRBV7-9 and TRBJ2-4, the complete variable domain reads DTGVSQNPRHKITKRGQNVTFRCDPISEHNRLYWYRQTLGQGPEFLTYFQNEAQLEKSRLLSDRFSAERPKGSFSTLEIQRTEQGDSAMYLCASSLPRGAKNIQYFGAGTRLSVL.